The 21 T cell receptor beta chains below were found in one sample sequenced in a study of blood T cell repertoires in COVID-19. Here immunoSEQ multiplex PCR was the method, and the copy in TCRdb shows in-frame clones only, minus some. The sample has around 300,000 clones, 90% seen once; the top ten hold roughly 1.6%. The sequenced sample consisted of PBMCs or T cells enriched from blood (not recorded which). Receptors originate from a woman under 30 with acute COVID-19.

This rearrangement joins TRBV24-1 to TRBJ2-5; D uncertain. Per the germline V gene, CDR1 is KGHDR and CDR2 is SFDVKD. This CDR3 region has 13 residues. Trimming shortened V by 1 base and J by 2 bases, and 4 bases separated the two germline ends. In DNA form, the CDR3 reads TGTGCCACCAGTGATTTAGAGCAAGAGACCCAGTACTTC. Encoded protein: CATSDLEQETQYF.

Details on this clone: Distinct nucleotide sequences in the sample also encode this CDR3. CDR3 sequence: CASSQGGQGNSPLHF. The CDR3 nucleotides are TGTGCCAGCAGCCAAGGGGGACAGGGGAACTCACCCCTCCACTTT. The gene calls are TRBV3-1 (or the pseudogene TRBV3-2) and TRBJ1-6, with 10 positions matching TRBD1. The CDR3 has 15 residues. Germline V CDR1 and CDR2: LGHDT, YNNKEL (reference sequence). After removal of 1 base from V and 10 bases from J, the junction contained 4 bases not matched to a gene.

The V call is TRBV7-9, the J call TRBJ2-1; 12 bases align to TRBD2. CDR3 length equals 16 residues. V gave up 4 bases and J gave up 7 bases; unmatched junction bases: 8. Germline-derived CDR1 and CDR2 are SEHNR and FQNEAQ (reference sequence). This chain's CDR3 is CASSSVTSGRKNEQFF. The CDR3 DNA follows: TGTGCCAGCAGCTCTGTGACTAGCGGGAGAAAGAATGAGCAGTTCTTC.

The chain joins TRBV9 to TRBJ2-3; 9 bases align to TRBD2. After removal of 2 bases from V and 3 bases from J, the junction contained 1 base not matched to a gene. Germline V gene lookup returns CDR1 SGDLS and CDR2 YYNGEE. The CDR3 runs 14 residues. The CDR3 spells CASSVSGRTDTQYF. The CDR3 DNA follows: TGTGCCAGCAGCGTCAGCGGGAGGACAGATACGCAGTATTTT. Using reference TRBV9 and TRBJ2-3 for the parts outside the CDR3, the full variable domain is DSGVTQTPKHLITATGQRVTLRCSPRSGDLSVYWYQQSLDQGLQFLIQYYNGEERAKGNILERFSAQQFPDLHSELNLSSLELGDSALYFCASSVSGRTDTQYFGPGTRLTVL.

Points on this clone: At the DNA level, this CDR3 is encoded by other sequences in the same sample as well. CDR3 in amino acids: CASSLYRENTEAFF. The CDR3 coding sequence is TGTGCCAGCAGTTTATACAGGGAGAACACTGAAGCTTTCTTT. The gene calls are TRBV28 and TRBJ1-1; D is perhaps TRBD1 (6 bases). CDR1 is MDHEN, CDR2 SYDVKM, per germline. V dropped 1 base and J dropped 1 base, with 7 bases sitting between them. The CDR3 sequence is 14 residues long. Variable domain in full (rest from reference TRBV28 and TRBJ1-1): DVKVTQSSRYLVKRTGEKVFLECVQDMDHENMFWYRQDPGLGLRLIYFSYDVKMKEKGDIPEGYSVSREKKERFSLILESASTNQTSMYLCASSLYRENTEAFFGQGTRLTVV.

A single count supports this clone. The chain joins TRBV13 to TRBJ2-7; a weak D match, TRBD1 (5 bases). The V gene lost 5 bases and the J gene lost 2 bases, with 16 bases spanning the gap. Germline V gives CDR1 PRHDT, CDR2 FYEKMQ (reference sequence). This CDR3 has 15 residues. The CDR3 nucleotides are TGTGCCAGCAGCCAGGGCCTTATGACTCCCTACGAGCAGTACTTC. It yields the protein CASSQGLMTPYEQYF.

In its sample, this clone was seen once. This chain uses TRBV5-1 with TRBJ1-2, with a weak D call TRBD1 (6 bases). The CDR3 consists of 17 residues. CDR1 SGHRS and CDR2 YFSETQ come from the germline V gene. V dropped 4 bases and J dropped 4 bases, with 23 bases sitting between them. CDR3 in amino acids: CASSRTTTGTPTYGYTF. DNA for the CDR3: TGCGCCAGCAGCCGGACGACGACAGGAACGCCGACCTATGGCTACACCTTC. Complete variable domain (other parts from reference TRBV5-1 and TRBJ1-2): KAGVTQTPRYLIKTRGQQVTLSCSPISGHRSVSWYQQTPGQGLQFLFEYFSETQRNKGNFPGRFSGRQFSNSRSEMNVSTLELGDSALYLCASSRTTTGTPTYGYTFGSGTRLTVV.

This CDR3 reads CASSSGQGPNEKLFF. CDR3 nucleotides: TGTGCCAGCAGCTCTGGACAGGGGCCTAATGAAAAACTGTTTTTT. The chain is built from TRBV11-2 and TRBJ1-4; TRBD1 matches at 9 bases. Germline assignment: CDR1 SGHAT and CDR2 FQNNGV. The J segment lost 3 bases and the V segment lost 4 bases, leaving 3 bases of the junction unmatched. This CDR3 region has 15 residues.

Note on this clone: The identical CDR3 is also encoded by other nucleotide sequences in the sample. The chain carries TRBV18 and TRBJ1-1; 10 bases are a match to TRBD1. The CDR3 extends over 15 amino acids. J gave up 5 bases and V 4 bases, and 7 bases lay outside the gene matches. Germline V gene sequence: CDR1 KGHSH, CDR2 LQKENI. The CDR3 nucleotides read TGTGCCAGCTCACTCACCGGGACAGGGGAAACTGAAGCTTTCTTT. This sequence encodes CASSLTGTGETEAFF.

The chain is built from TRBV6-5 and TRBJ2-7; unclear D gene. Germline values: CDR1 MNHEY, CDR2 SVGAGI. V shed 6 bases and J shed 4 bases, with 13 bases lying between them. CDR3 size: 13 residues. CDR3 DNA: TGTGCCAGCAGGTCCCCGATGCGGTACGAGCAGTACTTC. This encodes CASRSPMRYEQYF.

The chain joins TRBV7-2 to TRBJ1-5, with a weak D call TRBD1 (5 bases). This CDR3 is built from 15 residues. Per the germline V gene, CDR1 is SGHTA and CDR2 is FQGNSA. Trimming left V 5 bases short and J 5 bases short, with 16 bases between. Written as DNA, the CDR3 is TGTGCCAGCAGCGCTTACCTAGGGGAATATCAGCCCCAGCATTTT. The encoded protein is CASSAYLGEYQPQHF.

The rearrangement joins TRBV7-8 to TRBJ1-5; a possible D gene is TRBD1 (5 bases). Deletions cut 2 bases from V and 6 bases from J, with 17 bases between. The CDR3 sequence is 16 residues long. CDR1 and CDR2 from the germline V gene are SGHVS and FQNEAQ. The CDR3 DNA sequence: TGTGCCAGCAGCTTATCGAGGGGAGGGTCCAGTCAGCCCCAGCATTTT. Amino acids: CASSLSRGGSSQPQHF.

The chain uses TRBV7-2 and TRBJ1-2; no clear D. The germline V gene encodes CDR1 SGHTA and CDR2 FQGNSA. The germline V and J ends were trimmed by 1 base and 4 bases, with 10 bases remaining between them. The CDR3 is 14 residues long. CDR3 nucleotides: TGTGCCAGCAGCTTAGAAATTTGGAGCTATGGCTACACCTTC. This codes for CASSLEIWSYGYTF.

V usage is TRBV29-1 and J usage is TRBJ2-4; 7 nucleotides align to TRBD1. The CDR3 spans 13 residues. The V gene end was trimmed by 7 bases and the J gene end by 2 bases; junction bases not matched to a gene: 5. Germline loops: CDR1 SQVTM, CDR2 ANQGSEA. CDR3 coding DNA: TGCAGCGCAGACAGGGTGCCCAAAAACATTCAGTACTTC. Protein product: CSADRVPKNIQYF. Combining the CDR3 with reference TRBV29-1 and TRBJ2-4 gives the whole variable domain SAVISQKPSRDICQRGTSLTIQCQVDSQVTMMFWYRQQPGQSLTLIATANQGSEATYESGFVIDKFPISRPNLTFSTLTVSNMSPEDSSIYLCSADRVPKNIQYFGAGTRLSVL.

This clone has a count of ten or more. The chain couples TRBV3-1 (or the pseudogene TRBV3-2) to TRBJ2-1, with 7 bases fitting TRBD2. Trimming cost V 1 base and J 6 bases; bases outside gene matches: 9. The CDR3 is made up of 16 amino acids. The germline CDR1 and CDR2 sequences are LGHDT and YNNKEL (reference sequence). CDR3 amino acids: CASSQGLATPSNEQFF. The DNA for the CDR3 is TGTGCCAGCAGCCAAGGACTAGCTACCCCCAGCAATGAGCAGTTCTTC.

The V gene is TRBV10-3, the J gene TRBJ2-2; 12 positions agree with TRBD1. Germline V lookup: CDR1 ENHRY, CDR2 SYGVKD. Trimming took 6 bases from V and 4 from J; bases not matched to a gene: 12. CDR3 length: 18 residues. The CDR3 here is CAISAVPGQGAGTGELFF. The CDR3 coding sequence is TGTGCCATCAGCGCTGTTCCGGGACAGGGGGCGGGCACCGGGGAGCTGTTTTTT.

This chain joins TRBV27 and TRBJ1-2; tentative D call: TRBD1 (5 bases). Trimming took 5 bases from V and 5 from J, leaving 18 bases between them. Germline assignment: CDR1 MNHEY and CDR2 SMNVEV (reference sequence). This CDR3 has 15 amino acids. CDR3 DNA sequence: TGTGCCAGCAGTGATCGCTCAGGGCCGAATTATGGCTACACCTTC. This sequence encodes CASSDRSGPNYGYTF.

The chain employs TRBV27 and TRBJ2-2; the match to TRBD1 covers 9 bases. Germline V CDR1 and CDR2: MNHEY, SMNVEV (reference sequence). With 6 bases clipped from V and 0 bases from J, the junction kept 5 bases outside the gene matches. The CDR3 is 16 residues long. In nucleotides, the CDR3 is TGTGCCAGCAGACAACAGGGGGCGCCGAACACCGGGGAGCTGTTTTTT. Encoded protein: CASRQQGAPNTGELFF.

This clone was seen once. This CDR3 is CASSHEGLARADIQYF. CDR3 coding DNA: TGTGCCAGCAGCCATGAAGGACTAGCTCGAGCGGACATTCAGTACTTC. The chain uses TRBV4-2 and TRBJ2-4, with 8 bases matching TRBD2. The CDR3 contains 16 residues. Germline V CDR1 and CDR2: LGHNA, YNFKEQ. J lost 8 bases, V lost 3 bases, and 12 bases had no gene match.

The V and J genes are TRBV28 and TRBJ1-2; tentatively, D is TRBD1 (6 bases). Germline loops: CDR1 MDHEN, CDR2 SYDVKM. Trimming cost V 8 bases and J 2 bases, with 18 bases left between them. CDR3 size: 15 residues. CDR3 loop: CASYPGHRVNYGYTF. CDR3 nucleotide sequence: TGTGCCAGCTACCCCGGACACAGGGTAAACTATGGCTACACCTTC.

In this sample, this clone turned up a few times. This chain links TRBV6-5 with TRBJ1-5; a weak D match, TRBD1 (5 bases). CDR1 is MNHEY and CDR2 is SVGAGI in the germline V gene. The CDR3 is made up of 14 amino acids. The V and J ends lost 4 bases and 4 bases respectively, with 11 bases between them. The CDR3 DNA is TGTGCCAGCAGTTGGCGGGGCCCTAATCAGCCCCAGCATTTT. Translating it yields CASSWRGPNQPQHF.